Listed below are T cell receptor beta chains from one sample, sequenced in a study of blood T cell repertoires in COVID-19. Profiled with immunoSEQ multiplex PCR; TCRdb holds only in-frame clones, not every one. The sample records 350,000 to 400,000 clones, approximately 90% being singletons. The sample was PBMCs or T cells enriched from blood (not recorded which). The receptors originated from a woman aged 40 to 50 who had been exposed to COVID-19. Each CDR3 is given with its conserved first and last residue. The D gene is left open where the match is weak.

d_call j_call v_call cdr3_nt cdr3_aa
TRBD1 TRBJ1-3 TRBV19 TGTGCCAGTGGTAGGACAGGAGGAAACACCATATATTTT CASGRTGGNTIYF
- TRBJ2-7 TRBV5-5 TGTGCCAGCACCGTAGCCACGGGGGTCTACGAGCAGTACTTC CASTVATGVYEQYF
- TRBJ1-2 TRBV7-2 TGTGCCAGCAGCTTAGATCCAGGTTCGTTTAGTGGCTACACCTTC CASSLDPGSFSGYTF
TRBD1 TRBJ2-5 TRBV29-1 TGCAGCGTTGAAGAGACGAGGACAGGGGGGATGGAGACCCAGTACTTC CSVEETRTGGMETQYF
- TRBJ1-5 TRBV19 TGTGCCAGCTGGACAGTACTGGGCAATCAGCCCCAGCATTTT CASWTVLGNQPQHF
- TRBJ2-7 TRBV12-3/TRBV12-4 TGTGCCAGCAGTTTAGCCGGACAAAACGAGCAGTACTTC CASSLAGQNEQYF
- TRBJ2-5 TRBV29-1 TGCAGCGTTGTTGTGGGGGGAGAGACCCAGTACTTC CSVVVGGETQYF
TRBD1 TRBJ1-3 TRBV9 TGTGCCAGCAGCCCCCAGAGTGGACAGGGGTTTCATAGAAACACCATATATTTT CASSPQSGQGFHRNTIYF
- TRBJ2-2 TRBV11-2 TGTGCCAGCAGCTTAGGCAGGAGGGCGGTCGCCGGGGAGCTGTTTTTT CASSLGRRAVAGELFF
- TRBJ1-1 TRBV7-9 TGTGCCGGCAGGACAGAGAACACTGAAGCTTTCTTT CAGRTENTEAFF
- TRBJ2-5 TRBV13 TGTGCCAGCAGCTTAGGCCGAGCGAGGGAGACCCAGTACTTC CASSLGRARETQYF
- TRBJ2-7 TRBV10-3 TGTGCCATCAGTGAGTCGGGGGGATACGAGCAGTACTTC CAISESGGYEQYF